This TCR beta chain derives from a study of T cell responses to AZD1222 COVID-19 vaccine. Study-wide results and caveats: There were mostly white British donors and more females than males, and clonal diversity was possibly underestimated. Spike regions recognized by vaccine-associated CD4 TCRs spanned the protein, led by 160-218 and 743-854.

On this clone itself: Its matching antigen is unknown.

Measured with immunoSEQ multiplex PCR; TCRdb has only the in-frame clones, and not every one. The sample records some 130,000 clones, 75% to 90% being singletons. The specimen was peripheral blood, collected on day 0 of AZD1222 vaccination. The sequence came from an adult in good health.

For the CDR3, the DNA is TGTGCCAGCAGCCAACTTGTTAGCAATCAGCCCCAGCATTTT. This encodes CASSQLVSNQPQHF. The chain has TRBV3-1 (or the pseudogene TRBV3-2) and TRBJ1-5, with no clear D. Germline CDR1 LGHDT, CDR2 YNNKEL (reference sequence). V gave up 2 bases and J gave up 0 bases, with 5 bases separating them. The CDR3 has 14 residues.